The rows below give T cell receptor beta chains drawn from one sample of a study of T-cell reconstitution after alpha-beta-depleted transplantation in children. MiXCR, run by TCRdb on the PCR reads, gives a single entry per CDR3 protein. There are around 400,000 distinct CDR3 sequences in the sample; roughly 22% occur only once, and about 3.8% lies in the top ten. This specimen consisted of PBMCs from the stem cell graft donor, obtained from the stem cell graft. These TCRs come from a human donor who donated a stem cell graft to a child with acute myeloid leukemia. The CDR3 runs from the conserved cysteine through the conserved F or W. Fields, in order: CDR3 protein, J gene, V gene.

CDR3: CSARDYYTDTQYF
J: TRBJ2-3
V: TRBV20-1

CDR3: CASSFRVGYEQYF
J: TRBJ2-7
V: TRBV5-5

CDR3: CASSYYGMAGGSETQYF
J: TRBJ2-5
V: TRBV6-5

CDR3: CASSVVFGRETDTQYF
J: TRBJ2-3
V: TRBV28

CDR3: CSARVFGRGSYEQYF
J: TRBJ2-7
V: TRBV20-1

CDR3: CSVPWTTNQETQYF
J: TRBJ2-5
V: TRBV29-1

CDR3: CASSLLGGMGGELFF
J: TRBJ2-2
V: TRBV7-2

CDR3: CSVAPSGGREQYF
J: TRBJ2-7
V: TRBV29-1

CDR3: CASTPGTSGAYNEQFF
J: TRBJ2-1
V: TRBV12-3/TRBV12-4

CDR3: CASTGEKETQYF
J: TRBJ2-5
V: TRBV2

CDR3: CASSLVPSGSEQFF
J: TRBJ2-1
V: TRBV12-3/TRBV12-4

CDR3: CASSLRGHYEQYF
J: TRBJ2-7
V: TRBV5-1

CDR3: CATSGDYGYTF
J: TRBJ1-2
V: TRBV6-1

CDR3: CAWSPRDEQFF
J: TRBJ2-1
V: TRBV30

CDR3: CASSLMGLAGGADTQYF
J: TRBJ2-3
V: TRBV7-3

CDR3: CASSYLQDGGYEQYF
J: TRBJ2-7
V: TRBV6-5

CDR3: CASSLEVAAGSGRQFF
J: TRBJ2-1
V: TRBV5-1

CDR3: CASSLAPETKYF
J: TRBJ2-5
V: TRBV7-9

CDR3: CASSSIGDEQYF
J: TRBJ2-7
V: TRBV7-9

CDR3: CATSIRPGENEQFF
J: TRBJ2-1
V: TRBV15

CDR3: CSASPGQGASYGYTF
J: TRBJ1-2
V: TRBV20-1

CDR3: CASSKERVGGQNTEAFF
J: TRBJ1-1
V: TRBV21-1

CDR3: CATSKAPRGRGANVLTF
J: TRBJ2-6
V: TRBV6-5

CDR3: CASRGQGNGEQYF
J: TRBJ2-7
V: TRBV12-3/TRBV12-4

CDR3: CSARDRTSGRMGEQYF
J: TRBJ2-7
V: TRBV20-1

CDR3: CSVRGLGETQYF
J: TRBJ2-5
V: TRBV29-1

CDR3: CSVEAEYEQYF
J: TRBJ2-7
V: TRBV29-1

CDR3: CASLAGGPQYF
J: TRBJ2-5
V: TRBV2

CDR3: CANSQDRETQYF
J: TRBJ2-5
V: TRBV4-1

CDR3: CSAEGDKNTGELFF
J: TRBJ2-2
V: TRBV29-1

CDR3: CASRAGPPETQYF
J: TRBJ2-5
V: TRBV5-1

CDR3: CASSQSRGQSITYEQYF
J: TRBJ2-7
V: TRBV4-2

CDR3: CASSFSGARAYEQYF
J: TRBJ2-7
V: TRBV12-3/TRBV12-4

CDR3: CSASLAGSSYEQYF
J: TRBJ2-7
V: TRBV20-1

CDR3: CATSRDMDRYNEQFF
J: TRBJ2-1
V: TRBV15

CDR3: CASREGTTKYF
J: TRBJ2-3
V: TRBV25-1

CDR3: CASGRAFYNEQFF
J: TRBJ2-1
V: TRBV12-3/TRBV12-4

CDR3: CASSLWGASRTDTQYF
J: TRBJ2-3
V: TRBV5-6

CDR3: CASSLQGERVSYEQYF
J: TRBJ2-7
V: TRBV7-2

CDR3: CASSRDTSSGNTIYF
J: TRBJ1-3
V: TRBV5-1

CDR3: CASTQLAPDTDTQYF
J: TRBJ2-3
V: TRBV3-1

CDR3: CSARDGGSNQPQHF
J: TRBJ1-5
V: TRBV20-1

CDR3: CARKRRPGLRETQYF
J: TRBJ2-5
V: TRBV2

CDR3: CSVVGTRGADTQYF
J: TRBJ2-3
V: TRBV29-1

CDR3: CASSLEGRGDYEQYF
J: TRBJ2-7
V: TRBV5-1

CDR3: CASGDGELFF
J: TRBJ2-2
V: TRBV12-3/TRBV12-4

CDR3: CASSFHENTEAFF
J: TRBJ1-1
V: TRBV7-6

CDR3: CATSLAGGPWEQYF
J: TRBJ2-7
V: TRBV27